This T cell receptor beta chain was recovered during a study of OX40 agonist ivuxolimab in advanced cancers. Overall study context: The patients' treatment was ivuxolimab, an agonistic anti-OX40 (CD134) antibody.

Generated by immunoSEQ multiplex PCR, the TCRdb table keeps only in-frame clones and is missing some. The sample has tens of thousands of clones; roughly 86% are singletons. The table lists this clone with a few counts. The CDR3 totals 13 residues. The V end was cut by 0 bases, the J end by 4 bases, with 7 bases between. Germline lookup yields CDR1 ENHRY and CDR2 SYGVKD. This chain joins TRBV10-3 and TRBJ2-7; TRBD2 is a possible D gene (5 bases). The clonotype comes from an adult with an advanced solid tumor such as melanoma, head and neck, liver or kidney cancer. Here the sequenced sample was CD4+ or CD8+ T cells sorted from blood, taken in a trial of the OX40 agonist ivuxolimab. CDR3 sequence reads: CAISESGGYEQYF. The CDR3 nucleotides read TGTGCCATCAGTGAGTCGGGCGGGTACGAGCAGTACTTC.